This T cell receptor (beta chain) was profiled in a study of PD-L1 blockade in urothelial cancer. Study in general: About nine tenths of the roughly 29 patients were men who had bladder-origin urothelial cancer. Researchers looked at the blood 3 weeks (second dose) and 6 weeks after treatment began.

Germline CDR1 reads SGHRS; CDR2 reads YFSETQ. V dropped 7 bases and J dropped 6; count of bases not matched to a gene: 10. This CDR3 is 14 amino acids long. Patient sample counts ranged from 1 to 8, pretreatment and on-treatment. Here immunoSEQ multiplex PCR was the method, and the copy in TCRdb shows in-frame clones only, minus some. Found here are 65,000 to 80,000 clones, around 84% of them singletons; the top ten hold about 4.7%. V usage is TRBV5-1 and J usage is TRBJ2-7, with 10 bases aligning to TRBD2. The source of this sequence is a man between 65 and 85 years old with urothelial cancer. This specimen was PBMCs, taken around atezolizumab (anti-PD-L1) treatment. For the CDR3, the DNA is TGCGCCAGCCGCCCTAGCGGGAGCTTGGGCGAGCAGTACTTC. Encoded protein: CASRPSGSLGEQYF.